This TCR beta chain derives from a study of cytomegalovirus exposure and HLA in healthy donors. Across the whole study: About 85 million unique TCRs from HLA-typed donors were held in an early release of data. Study outcomes and limitations: Cytomegalovirus-associated status was assigned to about 180 TCR beta chains. TCR beta V- and J-gene trimming, according to a later analysis, was linked to a missense DCLRE1C variant.

Turning to this clone: Its antigen remains unknown.

The germline V gene encodes CDR1 MNHEY and CDR2 SVGAGI. The CDR3 runs 14 residues. V gave up 4 bases and J gave up 1 base, with 10 bases separating them. Primers for the PCR totalled 60 Vbeta and 13 Jbeta. Generated by immunoSEQ multiplex PCR, the TCRdb table keeps only in-frame clones and is missing some. The sample holds about 160,000 clones, about four fifths seen once. There were likely unrecorded immune exposures, though donors were nominally healthy when sampled. Input material: PBMCs. This sequence joins TRBV6-5 and TRBJ1-1; weak D call: TRBD1 (5 bases). The clonotype originates from a male donor in good health and CMV-seropositive. CDR3 coding DNA: TGTGCCAGCAGTTGGGGGGACGGGAACACTGAAGCTTTCTTT. This codes for CASSWGDGNTEAFF.